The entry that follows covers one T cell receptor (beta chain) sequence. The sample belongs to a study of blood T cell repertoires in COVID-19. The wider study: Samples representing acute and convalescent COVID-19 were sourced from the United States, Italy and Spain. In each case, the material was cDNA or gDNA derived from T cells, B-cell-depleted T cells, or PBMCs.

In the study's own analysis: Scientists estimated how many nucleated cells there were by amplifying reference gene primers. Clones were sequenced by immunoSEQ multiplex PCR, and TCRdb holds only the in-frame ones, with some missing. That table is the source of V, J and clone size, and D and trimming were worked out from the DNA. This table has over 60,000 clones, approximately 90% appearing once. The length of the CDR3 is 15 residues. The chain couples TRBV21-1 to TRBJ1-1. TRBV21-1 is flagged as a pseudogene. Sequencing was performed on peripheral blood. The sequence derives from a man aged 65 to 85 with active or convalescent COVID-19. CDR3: CASSTPEGGDTEAFF. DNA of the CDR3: TGTGCCAGCAGCACGCCAGAAGGGGGGGACACTGAAGCTTTCTTT.